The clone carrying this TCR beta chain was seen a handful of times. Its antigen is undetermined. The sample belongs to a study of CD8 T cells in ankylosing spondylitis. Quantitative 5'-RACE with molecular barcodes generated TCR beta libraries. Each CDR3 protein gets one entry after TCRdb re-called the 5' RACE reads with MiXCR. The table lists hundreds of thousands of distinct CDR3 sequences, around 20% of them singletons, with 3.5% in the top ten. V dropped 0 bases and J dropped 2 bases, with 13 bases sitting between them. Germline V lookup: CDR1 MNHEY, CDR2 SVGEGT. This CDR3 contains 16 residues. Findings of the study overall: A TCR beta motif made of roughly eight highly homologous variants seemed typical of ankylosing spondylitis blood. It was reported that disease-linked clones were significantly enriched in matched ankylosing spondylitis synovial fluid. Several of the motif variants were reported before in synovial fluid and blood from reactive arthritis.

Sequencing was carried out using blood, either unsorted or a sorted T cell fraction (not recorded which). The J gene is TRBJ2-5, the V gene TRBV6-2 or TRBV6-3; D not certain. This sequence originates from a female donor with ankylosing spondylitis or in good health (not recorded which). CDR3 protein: CASSYSGDNPQETQYF. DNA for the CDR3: TGTGCCAGCAGTTACTCGGGCGACAACCCTCAAGAGACCCAGTACTTC.